This TCR beta chain originates from a study of T cells in Graves' hyperthyroidism and ophthalmopathy. Amplified TCR beta CDR3 regions came from RNA transcripts. Initially, a first-round RT-PCR of the TCR CDR3 employed the HTBI primer set. From the multiplex PCR reads, TCRdb called clonotypes with MiXCR, one entry per CDR3 protein. Here the sample spans around 340,000 distinct CDR3 sequences, less than 20% being singletons. The CDR3 has 15 residues. V lost 7 bases and J lost 4, with 19 bases in between. A NOSPECS grade of at least 4, a Clinical Activity Score of at least 3 and duration under 3 months were recorded in ophthalmopathy patients. It was approximately 9.7 ml of fresh peripheral blood that supplied the PBMCs.

This sequence was found in a woman aged 40 to 50 with Graves' ophthalmopathy. Sequences were obtained from blood. This chain joins TRBV12-3 or TRBV12-4 and TRBJ1-2; D might be TRBD1 (5 bases). CDR3 DNA: TGTGCCAGCAAAGCTAGCGCAGGGCCAGGCTATGGCTACACCTTC. This gives the protein CASKASAGPGYGYTF.